These 9 T cell receptor beta chains share one sample of origin, sequenced in a study of T cells in Graves' hyperthyroidism and ophthalmopathy. Authors of the study amplified TCR beta CDR3 regions from RNA transcripts. First-round RT-PCR targeting the TCR CDR3 was performed with the HTBI primer set. MiXCR, applied by TCRdb to the multiplex PCR reads, yields one record per CDR3 protein. The sample lists approximately 600,000 distinct CDR3 sequences; approximately 15% were seen once. The sample consisted of blood. These receptors all come from a woman in her twenties or thirties with Graves' hyperthyroidism that later progressed to Graves' ophthalmopathy.

This clonotype has at least ten counts. The V gene is TRBV30, the J gene TRBJ2-5; 9 bases are shared with TRBD2. There are 13 residues in the CDR3. After removal of 4 bases from V and 6 bases from J, the junction contained 6 bases not matched to a gene. Germline CDR1 reads GTSNPN; CDR2 reads SVGIG (reference sequence). DNA for the CDR3: TGTGCCTGGAAGGTAGCGGGAGCGAAGACCCAGTACTTC. Translating it yields CAWKVAGAKTQYF.

The chain carries TRBV12-3 or TRBV12-4 and TRBJ1-1; TRBD1 agrees at 9 bases. The CDR3 contains 16 residues. The ends lost 5 bases at V and 5 bases at J; junction bases unmatched: 12. The CDR3 DNA is TGTGCCAGCAGTCGGACAGGGGCGTTAGCGATAACTGAAGCTTTCTTT. This translates into CASSRTGALAITEAFF.

This clonotype was observed many times. This chain joins TRBV20-1 and TRBJ2-2, with 7 bases aligning to TRBD2. This CDR3 contains 14 residues. The germline V gene encodes CDR1 DFQATT and CDR2 SNEGSKA (reference sequence). V lost 0 bases, J lost 5 bases, and 3 bases stayed unmatched. The CDR3 bases are TGCAGTGCTAGAGATCCTAGCGGAACCGGGGAGCTGTTTTTT. This sequence encodes CSARDPSGTGELFF.

Note on this clonotype: A read error may be the cause here, since a much bigger clone is one base away. It is likely a read error, because the conserved phenylalanine at the end of the CDR3 is missing. Here the CDR3 DNA reads TGCAGTGCTAACACCGGGGGTCCCAACACCGGGGAGCTGTTTGTT. Translated: CSANTGGPNTGELFV. The chain recombines TRBV20-1 with TRBJ2-2; TRBD2 might be the D (6 bases). The germline V gene encodes CDR1 DFQATT and CDR2 SNEGSKA (reference sequence). This CDR3 comprises 15 residues. V was shortened by 4 bases and J by 2 bases, with 14 bases between the two germline ends.

This clonotype was recorded at least ten times. The CDR3 sequence is CATRDPGGNEQFF. The DNA for the CDR3 is TGTGCCACCCGGGACCCGGGAGGGAATGAGCAGTTCTTC. The chain is built from TRBV2 and TRBJ2-1; 8 positions match TRBD2. Germline V lookup: CDR1 SNHLY, CDR2 FYNNEI. With V trimmed by 10 bases and J by 7 bases, 9 bases remained unmatched. This CDR3 contains 13 residues.

This clonotype appeared many times. CDR3 bases: TGTGCCAGCACATCACTCTCGCGCACGGGGGTTTATCAGCCCCAGCATTTT. Protein sequence: CASTSLSRTGVYQPQHF. The chain uses TRBV6-2 or TRBV6-3 and TRBJ1-5; TRBD1 might be the D (5 bases). V lost 7 bases, J lost 5 bases, and 24 bases lay in between. CDR1 and CDR2 from the germline V gene are MNHEY and SVGEGT. The CDR3 covers 17 residues.

The chain carries TRBV7-3 and TRBJ2-1, with 12 bases fitting TRBD2. Germline CDR1 and CDR2: SGHTA and FQGTGA. V trimming: 5 bases; J trimming: 4 bases; junction bases outside the gene matches: 6. The CDR3 contains 16 residues. CDR3 bases: TGTGCCAGCAGCCAAGGGACTAGCGGGTGGTACAATGAGCAGTTCTTC. Protein sequence: CASSQGTSGWYNEQFF.

This clonotype has ten or more counts. J is TRBJ1-3 and V is TRBV29-1; D call uncertain. V was clipped by 3 bases and J by 1 base, with 4 bases between them. Germline CDR1 SQVTM, CDR2 ANQGSEA. This CDR3 region has 12 residues. In DNA, the CDR3 is TGCAGCGTTGATGGGTCTGGAAACACCATATATTTT. Its protein is CSVDGSGNTIYF.

This clonotype has at least ten counts. J is TRBJ2-7 and V is TRBV30; TRBD1 or TRBD2 may be the D gene (5 bases each). The CDR3 totals 14 residues. Trimming left V 5 bases short and J 3 bases short, with 17 bases between. Germline assignment: CDR1 GTSNPN and CDR2 SVGIG (reference sequence). The CDR3 is CAWDRDGRDYEQYF. The CDR3 DNA is TGTGCCTGGGACCGGGACGGCCGGGACTACGAGCAGTACTTC.